This T cell receptor beta chain came from a study of CD8 T cells in ankylosing spondylitis. Study conclusions and caveats: Disease-linked clones bore a CD8+ phenotype, appearing relatively rarely in peripheral blood.

This clonotype has only a few counts. Its antigen is unidentified. This CDR3 has 11 residues. CDR1 and CDR2 from the germline V gene are ENHRY and SYGVKD. V was clipped by 5 bases and J by 3 bases, with 2 bases between them. One entry per CDR3 protein, called by TCRdb with MiXCR from the 5' RACE reads. The table lists 250,000 to 350,000 distinct CDR3 sequences, 15% to 25% of them singletons, with roughly 8.3% in the top ten. The TCR comes from a male donor with ankylosing spondylitis or in good health (not recorded which). The chain uses TRBV10-3 and TRBJ1-3; D unclear. The sample taken for sequencing was blood, either unsorted or a sorted T cell fraction (not recorded which). In DNA form, the CDR3 reads TGTGCCATCAGTTTTGGAAACACCATATATTTT. Translation: CAISFGNTIYF.